This T cell receptor (beta chain) originates from a study of early T cells in non-severe SARS-CoV-2 infection. Study details: Sequencing targeted bulk RNA from unsorted whole blood, leaving chains unpaired.

The table lists this clonotype with many counts. The antigen is unknown. Findings and caveats of the study: VDJdb-based annotation leaned toward anti-spike CD8 responses and missed private and CD4 specificities.

Per germline, CDR1 KGHSH and CDR2 LQKENI. V lost 3 bases and J 5 bases, leaving 13 bases between the germline ends. This CDR3 is 14 amino acids long. Each cDNA molecule carried a unique molecular identifier. One entry per CDR3 protein, called by TCRdb with MiXCR from the 5' RACE reads. The sample has approximately 40,000 distinct CDR3 sequences, roughly 9.7% seen once; the top ten hold approximately 12%. The sequence was obtained from an adult who was a healthcare worker with PCR-confirmed SARS-CoV-2 infection or an uninfected control (not recorded which). V is TRBV18 and J is TRBJ2-5; D gene unclear. Specimen: whole blood. The CDR3 region has the DNA TGTGCCAGCTCACCTTCTACCATTTCTGAGACCCAGTACTTC. Protein product: CASSPSTISETQYF.